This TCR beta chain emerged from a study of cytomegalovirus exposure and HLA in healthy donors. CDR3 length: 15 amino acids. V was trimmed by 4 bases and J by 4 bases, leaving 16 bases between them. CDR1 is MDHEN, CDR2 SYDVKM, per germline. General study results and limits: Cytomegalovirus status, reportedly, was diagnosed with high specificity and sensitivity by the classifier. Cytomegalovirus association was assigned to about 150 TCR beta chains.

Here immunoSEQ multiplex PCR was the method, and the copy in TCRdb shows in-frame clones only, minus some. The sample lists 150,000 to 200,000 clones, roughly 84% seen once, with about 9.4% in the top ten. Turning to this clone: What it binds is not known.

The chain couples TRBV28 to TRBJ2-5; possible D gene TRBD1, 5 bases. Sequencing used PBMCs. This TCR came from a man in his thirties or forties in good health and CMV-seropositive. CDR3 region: CASSSSAGNLETQYF. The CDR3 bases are TGTGCCAGCAGTTCCAGCGCAGGGAATTTAGAGACCCAGTACTTC.